The rows below give T cell receptor beta chains drawn from one sample of a study of blood T cell repertoires in COVID-19. Sequencing was performed with immunoSEQ multiplex PCR; in TCRdb, only in-frame clones are kept and a portion is missing. The table shows around 190,000 clones, with around nine tenths occurring only once. The sequencing input was peripheral blood. Receptors originate from a man over 45 with COVID-19, enrolled during active disease. CDR3s include the opening cysteine and the closing phenylalanine or tryptophan. The order of the fields is D gene, clone size, V gene, J gene, CDR3 protein, CDR3 DNA. A D gene is named only where the DNA matches it firmly. The size entry is marked missing in some rows and otherwise reads once, few, many or a size class.

d_gene: TRBD2
abundance: .
v_gene: TRBV5-1
j_gene: TRBJ2-1
CDR3aa: CASSLRLAGAAGEQFF
CDR3nt: TGCGCCAGCAGCCTGAGACTAGCGGGGGCGGCCGGGGAGCAGTTCTTC

d_gene: TRBD1
abundance: .
v_gene: TRBV3-1/TRBV3-2
j_gene: TRBJ1-1
CDR3aa: CASSQDRQGDSEAFF
CDR3nt: TGTGCCAGCAGCCAAGATCGGCAGGGGGACTCTGAAGCTTTCTTT

d_gene: TRBD1
abundance: .
v_gene: TRBV5-1
j_gene: TRBJ2-2
CDR3aa: CASSLGQVRGELFF
CDR3nt: TGCGCCAGCAGCTTAGGACAGGTGCGCGGGGAGCTGTTTTTT

d_gene: .
abundance: .
v_gene: TRBV6-5
j_gene: TRBJ2-2
CDR3aa: CASSYSGLNTGELFF
CDR3nt: TGTGCCAGCAGTTACTCGGGGCTAAACACCGGGGAGCTGTTTTTT

d_gene: .
abundance: .
v_gene: TRBV7-7
j_gene: TRBJ2-3
CDR3aa: CASSLSWETSTDTQYF
CDR3nt: TGTGCTAGCAGCTTATCCTGGGAGACTAGCACAGATACGCAGTATTTT

d_gene: TRBD1
abundance: .
v_gene: TRBV5-1
j_gene: TRBJ2-5
CDR3aa: CASYPGQGQETQYF
CDR3nt: TGCGCCAGCTATCCCGGACAGGGACAAGAGACCCAGTACTTC

d_gene: TRBD1
abundance: .
v_gene: TRBV24-1
j_gene: TRBJ2-2
CDR3aa: CATSDLPRDRGAGELFF
CDR3nt: TGTGCCACCAGTGATTTACCCCGGGACAGGGGCGCCGGGGAGCTGTTTTTT

d_gene: .
abundance: .
v_gene: TRBV29-1
j_gene: TRBJ2-3
CDR3aa: CSVFNTYTDTQYF
CDR3nt: TGCAGCGTTTTTAACACATACACAGATACGCAGTATTTT

d_gene: TRBD1
abundance: .
v_gene: TRBV5-8
j_gene: TRBJ2-2
CDR3aa: CASSFEGQGRTGELFF
CDR3nt: TGTGCCAGCAGCTTTGAGGGACAGGGTCGAACCGGGGAGCTGTTTTTT

d_gene: TRBD2
abundance: once
v_gene: TRBV7-2
j_gene: TRBJ2-5
CDR3aa: CASSPGLAEETQYF
CDR3nt: TGTGCCAGCAGCCCAGGACTAGCGGAAGAGACCCAGTACTTC